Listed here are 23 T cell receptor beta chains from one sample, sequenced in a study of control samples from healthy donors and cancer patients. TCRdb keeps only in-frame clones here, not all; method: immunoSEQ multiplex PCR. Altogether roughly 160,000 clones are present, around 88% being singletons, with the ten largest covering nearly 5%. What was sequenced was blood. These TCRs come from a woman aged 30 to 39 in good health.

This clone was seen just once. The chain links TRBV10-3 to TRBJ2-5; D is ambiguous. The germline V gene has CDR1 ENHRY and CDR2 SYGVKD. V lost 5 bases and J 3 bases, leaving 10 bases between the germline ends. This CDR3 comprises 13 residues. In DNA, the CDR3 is TGTGCCATCAGTCGGACCCAAGAAGAGACCCAGTACTTC. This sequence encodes CAISRTQEETQYF.

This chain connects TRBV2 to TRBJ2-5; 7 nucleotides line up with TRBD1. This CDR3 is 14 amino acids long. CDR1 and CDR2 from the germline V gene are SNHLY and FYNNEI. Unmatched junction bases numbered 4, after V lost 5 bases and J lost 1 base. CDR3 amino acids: CASSSTGVQETQYF. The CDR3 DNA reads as TGTGCCAGCAGTAGTACAGGGGTCCAAGAGACCCAGTACTTC. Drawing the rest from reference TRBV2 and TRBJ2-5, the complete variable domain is EPEVTQTPSHQVTQMGQEVILRCVPISNHLYFYWYRQILGQKVEFLVSFYNNEISEKSEIFDDQFSVERPDGSNFTLKIRSTKLEDSAMYFCASSSTGVQETQYFGPGTRLLVL.

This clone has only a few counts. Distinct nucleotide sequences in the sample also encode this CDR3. The CDR3: CASSDTIYNEQFF. CDR3 coding DNA: TGTGCCAGCAGTGACACAATATACAATGAGCAGTTCTTC. This chain joins TRBV6-4 and TRBJ2-1, with D unclear. Germline V gene sequence: CDR1 MRHNA, CDR2 SNTAGT. This CDR3 region has 13 residues. The V end was cut by 2 bases, the J end by 4 bases, with 6 bases between.

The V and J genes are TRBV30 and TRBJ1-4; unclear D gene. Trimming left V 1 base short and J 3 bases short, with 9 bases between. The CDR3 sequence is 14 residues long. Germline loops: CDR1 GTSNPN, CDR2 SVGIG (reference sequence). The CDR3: CAWSGATSNEKLFF. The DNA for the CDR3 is TGTGCCTGGAGTGGTGCAACCTCTAATGAAAAACTGTTTTTT.

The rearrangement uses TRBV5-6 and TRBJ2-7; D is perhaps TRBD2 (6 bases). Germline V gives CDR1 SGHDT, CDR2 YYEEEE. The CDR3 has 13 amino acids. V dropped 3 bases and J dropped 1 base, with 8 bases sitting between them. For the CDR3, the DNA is TGTGCCAGCAGCTGGGGGACTTCCTACGAGCAGTACTTC. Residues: CASSWGTSYEQYF.

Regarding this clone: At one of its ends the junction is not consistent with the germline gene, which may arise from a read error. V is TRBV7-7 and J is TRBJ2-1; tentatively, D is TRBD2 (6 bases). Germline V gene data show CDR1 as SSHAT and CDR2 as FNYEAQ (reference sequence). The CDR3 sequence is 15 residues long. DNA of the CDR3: TGTGCTAGCAGCTTAGCCGGGAGTCAGATCGATGAGCAGTTCTTC. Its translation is CASSLAGSQIDEQFF.

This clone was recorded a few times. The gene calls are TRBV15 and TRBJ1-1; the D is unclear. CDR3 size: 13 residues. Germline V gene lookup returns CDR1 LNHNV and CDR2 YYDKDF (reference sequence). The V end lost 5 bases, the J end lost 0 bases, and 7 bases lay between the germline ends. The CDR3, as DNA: TGTGCCACCAGCTCAATGTTGAACACTGAAGCTTTCTTT. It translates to CATSSMLNTEAFF.

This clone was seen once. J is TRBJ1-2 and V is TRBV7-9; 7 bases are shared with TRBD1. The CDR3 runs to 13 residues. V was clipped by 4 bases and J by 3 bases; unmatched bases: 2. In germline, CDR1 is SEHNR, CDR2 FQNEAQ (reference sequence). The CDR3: CASSSGQHYGYTF. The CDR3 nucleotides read TGTGCCAGCAGCTCGGGACAGCACTATGGCTACACCTTC.

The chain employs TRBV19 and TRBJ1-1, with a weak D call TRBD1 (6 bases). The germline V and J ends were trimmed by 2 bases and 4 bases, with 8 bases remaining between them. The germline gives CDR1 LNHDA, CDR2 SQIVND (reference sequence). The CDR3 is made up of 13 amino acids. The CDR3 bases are TGTGCCAGTAGTATAAGGGGGAGCACTGAAGCTTTCTTT. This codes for CASSIRGSTEAFF.

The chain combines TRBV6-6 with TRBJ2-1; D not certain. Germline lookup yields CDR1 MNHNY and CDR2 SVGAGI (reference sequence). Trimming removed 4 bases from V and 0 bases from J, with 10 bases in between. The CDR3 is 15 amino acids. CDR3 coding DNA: TGTGCCAGCAGTTCGGACCCGAGCTCCTACAATGAGCAGTTCTTC. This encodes CASSSDPSSYNEQFF.

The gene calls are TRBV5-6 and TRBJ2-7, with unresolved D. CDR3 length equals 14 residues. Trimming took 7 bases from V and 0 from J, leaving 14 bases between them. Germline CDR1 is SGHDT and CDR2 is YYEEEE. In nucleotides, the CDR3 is TGTGCCAGCGCTAGTATTGTCGGCTCCTACGAGCAGTACGTC. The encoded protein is CASASIVGSYEQYV.

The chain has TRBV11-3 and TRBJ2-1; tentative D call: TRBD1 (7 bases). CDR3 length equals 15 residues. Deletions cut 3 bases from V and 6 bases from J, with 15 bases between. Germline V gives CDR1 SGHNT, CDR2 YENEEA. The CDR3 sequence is CASSFFGGGSNEQFF. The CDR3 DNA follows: TGTGCCAGCAGCTTCTTTGGAGGGGGCAGCAATGAGCAGTTCTTC.

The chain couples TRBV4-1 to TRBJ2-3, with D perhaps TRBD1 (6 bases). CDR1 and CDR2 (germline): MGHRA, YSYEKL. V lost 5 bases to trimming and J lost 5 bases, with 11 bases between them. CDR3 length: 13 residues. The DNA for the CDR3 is TGCGCCAGCAGCTACCGCAGGGGAGATACGCAGTATTTT. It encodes CASSYRRGDTQYF.

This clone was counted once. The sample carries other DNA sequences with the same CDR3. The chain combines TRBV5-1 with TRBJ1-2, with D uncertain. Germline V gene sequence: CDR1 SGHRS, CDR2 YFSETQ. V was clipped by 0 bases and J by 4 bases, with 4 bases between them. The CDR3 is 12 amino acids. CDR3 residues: CASSLDRYGYTF. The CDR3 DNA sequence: TGCGCCAGCAGCTTGGACCGCTATGGCTACACCTTC.

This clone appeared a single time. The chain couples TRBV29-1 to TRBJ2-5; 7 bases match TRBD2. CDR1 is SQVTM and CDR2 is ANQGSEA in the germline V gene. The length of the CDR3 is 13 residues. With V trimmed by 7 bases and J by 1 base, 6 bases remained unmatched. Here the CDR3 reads CSAPLASQETQYF. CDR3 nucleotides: TGCAGCGCGCCACTAGCGTCCCAAGAGACCCAGTACTTC.

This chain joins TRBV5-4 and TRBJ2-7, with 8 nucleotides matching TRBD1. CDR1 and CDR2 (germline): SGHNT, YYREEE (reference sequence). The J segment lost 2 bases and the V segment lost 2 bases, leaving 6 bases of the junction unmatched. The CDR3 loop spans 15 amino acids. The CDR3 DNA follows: TGTGCCAGCAGCTTAGACAGGGGTAGAGCCTACGAGCAGTACGTC. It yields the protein CASSLDRGRAYEQYV.

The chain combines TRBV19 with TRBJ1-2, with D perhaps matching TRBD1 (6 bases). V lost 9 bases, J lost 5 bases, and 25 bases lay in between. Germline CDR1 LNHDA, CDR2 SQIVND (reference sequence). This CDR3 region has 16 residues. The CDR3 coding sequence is TGTGCCAGCTCCCCAGGAGGGGGGTCCATCACTTATGGCTACACCTTC. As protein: CASSPGGGSITYGYTF.

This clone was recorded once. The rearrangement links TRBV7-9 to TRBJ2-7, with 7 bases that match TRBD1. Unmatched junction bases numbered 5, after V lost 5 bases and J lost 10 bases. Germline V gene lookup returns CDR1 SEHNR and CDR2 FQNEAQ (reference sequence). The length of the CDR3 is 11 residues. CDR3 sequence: CASSRDRVQYF. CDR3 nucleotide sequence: TGTGCCAGCAGCCGAGACAGGGTTCAGTACTTC.

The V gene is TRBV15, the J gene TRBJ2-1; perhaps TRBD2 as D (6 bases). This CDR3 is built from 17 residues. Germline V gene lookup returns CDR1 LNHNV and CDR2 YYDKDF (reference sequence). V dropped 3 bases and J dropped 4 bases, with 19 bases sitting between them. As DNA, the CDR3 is TGTGCCACCAGCAGGGGGACTGGGGCCACCTTTTACAATGAGCAGTTCTTC. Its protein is CATSRGTGATFYNEQFF.

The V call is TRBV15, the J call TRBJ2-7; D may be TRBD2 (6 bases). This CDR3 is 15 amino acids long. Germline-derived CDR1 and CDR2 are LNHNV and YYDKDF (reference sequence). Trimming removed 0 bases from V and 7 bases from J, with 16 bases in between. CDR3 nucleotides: TGTGCCACCAGCAGAGAAGGTTTCGGGGGTACTGAGCAGTACTTC. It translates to CATSREGFGGTEQYF.

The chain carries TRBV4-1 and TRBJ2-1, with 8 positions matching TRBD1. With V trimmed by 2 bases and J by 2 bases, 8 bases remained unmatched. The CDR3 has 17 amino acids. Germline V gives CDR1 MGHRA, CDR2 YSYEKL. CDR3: CASSQNLNRGTYNEQFF. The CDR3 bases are TGCGCCAGCAGCCAAAATTTGAACAGGGGGACCTACAATGAGCAGTTCTTC.

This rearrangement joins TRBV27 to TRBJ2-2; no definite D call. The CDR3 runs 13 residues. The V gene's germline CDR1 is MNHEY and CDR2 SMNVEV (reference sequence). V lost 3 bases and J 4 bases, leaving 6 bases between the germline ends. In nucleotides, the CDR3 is TGTGCCAGCAGTTTGCTGGGCACCGGGGAGCTGTTTTTT. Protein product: CASSLLGTGELFF.

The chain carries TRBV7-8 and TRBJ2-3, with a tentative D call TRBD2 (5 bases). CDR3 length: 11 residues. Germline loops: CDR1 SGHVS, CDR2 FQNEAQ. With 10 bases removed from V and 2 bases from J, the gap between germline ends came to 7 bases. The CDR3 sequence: CATRDTDTQYF. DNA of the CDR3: TGTGCCACCCGGGACACAGATACGCAGTATTTT.